These 8 T cell receptor beta chains came from one sample sequenced in a study of blood T cell repertoires in COVID-19. Clones were read by immunoSEQ multiplex PCR, and TCRdb kept only the in-frame ones, dropping some. The sample has approximately 41,000 clones, approximately 83% seen once; the top ten hold about 48%. Material for sequencing was peripheral blood. These TCRs come from an elderly woman with acute or convalescent COVID-19.

This clone turned up a few times. V usage is TRBV3-1 (or the pseudogene TRBV3-2) and J usage is TRBJ1-5; 10 bases align to TRBD1. This CDR3 region has 14 residues. Germline-derived CDR1 and CDR2 are LGHDT and YNNKEL (reference sequence). The J segment lost 5 bases and the V segment lost 4 bases, leaving 2 bases of the junction unmatched. The CDR3 here is CASSPGTGDQPQHF. The CDR3 coding sequence is TGTGCCAGCAGCCCCGGGACAGGGGATCAGCCCCAGCATTTT.

The chain couples TRBV28 to TRBJ2-1; D may be TRBD1 (6 bases). V lost 2 bases and J 3 bases, leaving 11 bases between the germline ends. The germline gives CDR1 MDHEN, CDR2 SYDVKM. The CDR3 length is 15 residues. CDR3 coding DNA: TGTGCCAGCAGTTTAAGACGGGGACACTACAATGAGCAGTTCTTC. This translates into CASSLRRGHYNEQFF.

The rearrangement uses TRBV19 and TRBJ1-1, with D possibly matching TRBD1 (6 bases). V lost 4 bases, J lost 0 bases, and 12 bases lay in between. Germline V CDR1 and CDR2: LNHDA, SQIVND (reference sequence). This CDR3 contains 15 residues. This CDR3 reads CASSRQDFLNTEAFF. CDR3 in DNA: TGTGCCAGTAGTAGACAGGACTTTTTGAACACTGAAGCTTTCTTT.

The chain uses TRBV5-1 and TRBJ2-5; D is possibly TRBD2 (6 bases). From germline, CDR1 is SGHRS and CDR2 YFSETQ. The CDR3 extends over 14 amino acids. Trimming pared 1 base from V and 1 base from J, leaving 8 bases between. The DNA for the CDR3 is TGCGCCAGCAGCTTGCAGGAGGGCCAAGAGACCCAGTACTTC. Translation: CASSLQEGQETQYF.

The V gene is TRBV19, the J gene TRBJ2-2, with TRBD2 identical over 11 bases. Germline-derived CDR1 and CDR2 are LNHDA and SQIVND (reference sequence). V lost 3 bases, J lost 0 bases, and 0 bases stayed unmatched. The length of the CDR3 is 16 residues. CDR3 DNA sequence: TGTGCCAGTAGTATGACTAGCGGGGCGAACACCGGGGAGCTGTTTTTT. Its protein is CASSMTSGANTGELFF.

V usage is TRBV7-8 and J usage is TRBJ1-5; 7 nucleotides line up with TRBD1. With 5 bases clipped from V and 3 bases from J, the junction kept 10 bases outside the gene matches. From germline, CDR1 is SGHVS and CDR2 FQNEAQ. The CDR3 consists of 16 residues. The CDR3 here is CASSQGVWQNNQPQHF. The DNA for the CDR3 is TGTGCCAGCAGCCAGGGGGTTTGGCAGAACAATCAGCCCCAGCATTTT.

In this sample, this clone turned up once. The J gene is TRBJ2-1, the V gene TRBV18; 7 nucleotides align to TRBD1. Germline-derived CDR1 and CDR2 are KGHSH and LQKENI. V trimming: 0 bases; J trimming: 6 bases; junction bases outside the gene matches: 14. The CDR3 loop spans 18 amino acids. The CDR3 sequence: CASSPPGQSIGPSNEQFF. The CDR3 DNA reads as TGTGCCAGCTCACCACCGGGACAGTCAATCGGTCCGAGCAATGAGCAGTTCTTC.

The gene calls are TRBV11-3 and TRBJ2-1, with D possibly being TRBD2 (8 bases). From germline, CDR1 is SGHNT and CDR2 YENEEA. CDR3 size: 15 residues. V gave up 5 bases and J gave up 7 bases, with 18 bases separating them. The CDR3 nucleotides read TGTGCCAGCAGCCCTAGACTAGCGACAGGGAATGAGCAGTTCTTC. It codes for CASSPRLATGNEQFF. The variable domain in full, completed from reference TRBV11-3 and TRBJ2-1, reads EAGVVQSPRYKIIEKKQPVAFWCNPISGHNTLYWYLQNLGQGPELLIRYENEEAVDDSQLPKDRFSAERLKGVDSTLKIQPAELGDSAVYLCASSPRLATGNEQFFGPGTRLTVL.